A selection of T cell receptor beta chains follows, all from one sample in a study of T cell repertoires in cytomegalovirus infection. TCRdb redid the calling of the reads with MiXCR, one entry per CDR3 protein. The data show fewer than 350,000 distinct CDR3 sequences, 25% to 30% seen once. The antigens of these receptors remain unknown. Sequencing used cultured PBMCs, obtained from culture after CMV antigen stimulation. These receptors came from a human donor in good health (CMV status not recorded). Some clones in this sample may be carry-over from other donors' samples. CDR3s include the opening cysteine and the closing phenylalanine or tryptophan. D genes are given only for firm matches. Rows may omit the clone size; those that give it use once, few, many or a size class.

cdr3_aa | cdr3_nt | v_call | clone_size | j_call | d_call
CASTLGSTDTQYF | TGTGCCAGCACCCTAGGAAGCACAGATACGCAGTATTTT | TRBV7-8 | few | TRBJ2-3 | NA
CASSRDGTLFF | TGTGCCAGCAGTCGCGACGGGACACTGTTTTTT | TRBV6-6 | NA | TRBJ1-4 | NA
CASSPTGAMNTEAFF | TGTGCCAGCAGTCCGACAGGGGCCATGAACACTGAAGCTTTCTTT | TRBV12-3/TRBV12-4 | NA | TRBJ1-1 | TRBD1
CASSLPYGSSDTQYF | TGTGCCAGCAGTTTACCGTACGGATCCTCAGATACGCAGTATTTT | TRBV28 | NA | TRBJ2-3 | NA
CASRRGPNQPQHF | TGTGCCAGTCGGAGGGGGCCCAATCAGCCCCAGCATTTT | TRBV28 | NA | TRBJ1-5 | TRBD1
CASSHGPRANYGYTF | TGCGCCAGCAGCCACGGACCGCGAGCTAACTATGGCTACACCTTC | TRBV4-1 | NA | TRBJ1-2 | NA
CASSPGGNSNQPQHF | TGTGCCAGCAGCCCGGGGGGTAATAGCAATCAGCCCCAGCATTTT | TRBV7-9 | few | TRBJ1-5 | NA
CASSFDRNNGELFF | TGTGCCAGCAGCTTCGACAGGAACAACGGGGAGCTGTTTTTT | TRBV11-2 | NA | TRBJ2-2 | NA
CASSLVAGGVGYGYTF | TGTGCCAGCAGCTTAGTGGCAGGGGGCGTCGGGTATGGCTACACCTTC | TRBV7-9 | once | TRBJ1-2 | TRBD1
CASSPFLAGGSYEQYF | TGTGCCAGCAGCCCCTTTCTAGCGGGAGGCTCCTACGAGCAGTACTTC | TRBV5-6 | few | TRBJ2-7 | TRBD2
CSARERGAGTDTQYF | TGCAGTGCTAGAGAAAGGGGGGCCGGCACAGATACGCAGTATTTT | TRBV20-1 | NA | TRBJ2-3 | NA
CASSGGGQIYGYTF | TGTGCCAGCAGTGGGGGGGGACAGATCTATGGCTACACCTTC | TRBV25-1 | few | TRBJ1-2 | TRBD1
CASSIPPSGGPSRTDTQYF | TGTGCCAGCAGCATCCCCCCTAGCGGGGGGCCCTCCCGCACAGATACGCAGTATTTT | TRBV25-1 | NA | TRBJ2-3 | TRBD2
CASSADRASSYNEQFF | TGTGCCAGTAGTGCGGACAGGGCGAGCTCCTACAATGAGCAGTTCTTC | TRBV19 | few | TRBJ2-1 | TRBD1
CASSLGTSGRAPPYNEQFF | TGTGCCAGCAGCTTAGGGACTAGCGGGAGGGCCCCCCCCTACAATGAGCAGTTCTTC | TRBV7-6 | NA | TRBJ2-1 | TRBD2
CASSVTGGSGSYEQYF | TGTGCCAGCAGCGTAACGGGGGGGAGCGGTTCCTACGAGCAGTACTTC | TRBV6-6 | few | TRBJ2-7 | TRBD2
CSVSGISQETQYF | TGCAGCGTGTCGGGGATCAGTCAAGAGACCCAGTACTTC | TRBV29-1 | few | TRBJ2-5 | NA
CASSPAGGNEQFF | TGTGCCAGCAGTCCAGCGGGGGGCAATGAGCAGTTCTTC | TRBV6-5 | NA | TRBJ2-1 | TRBD2
CASSQDYGQANFNDYGYTF | TGCGCCAGCAGCCAAGATTATGGACAGGCAAATTTTAATGACTATGGCTACACCTTC | TRBV4-1 | NA | TRBJ1-2 | TRBD1
CASSYSRGPSATNEKLFF | TGTGCCAGCAGTTACTCGAGGGGGCCCTCTGCAACTAATGAAAAACTGTTTTTT | TRBV6-7 | few | TRBJ1-4 | TRBD1
CASSIAAGHNQPQHF | TGTGCCAGTAGTATAGCGGCAGGGCACAATCAGCCCCAGCATTTT | TRBV19 | NA | TRBJ1-5 | NA
CASSPLPVYEQYF | TGTGCCAGCAGCCCCCTCCCGGTCTACGAGCAGTACTTC | TRBV7-9 | few | TRBJ2-7 | NA
CASSLGSSIAKNIQYF | TGTGCCAGCAGCTTAGGAAGCTCAATAGCCAAAAACATTCAGTACTTC | TRBV7-6 | few | TRBJ2-4 | NA
CASSARMNYGYTF | TGTGCCAGCAGTGCCAGGATGAACTATGGCTACACCTTC | TRBV6-1 | NA | TRBJ1-2 | NA
CASSLCRGCEQYF | TGTGCCAGCAGTTTATGCAGAGGGTGCGAGCAGTACTTC | TRBV28 | NA | TRBJ2-7 | NA
CASGWRQGGYTF | TGTGCTAGTGGTTGGCGACAAGGAGGCTACACCTTC | TRBV12-5 | NA | TRBJ1-2 | NA
CASGGPGDDYGYTF | TGTGCCAGCGGAGGACCGGGGGACGACTATGGCTACACCTTC | TRBV5-4 | NA | TRBJ1-2 | NA
CASSLTGDRGTEQYF | TGTGCCAGCAGCTTAACAGGGGACCGGGGTACAGAGCAGTACTTC | TRBV7-9 | NA | TRBJ2-7 | TRBD1
CASSHTADRLAVTGELFF | TGCGCCAGCAGCCATACTGCCGATAGACTAGCGGTGACCGGGGAGCTGTTTTTT | TRBV5-1 | NA | TRBJ2-2 | TRBD2
CASSLSGGGVYNEQFF | TGCGCCAGCAGCTTGTCCGGCGGGGGGGTCTACAATGAGCAGTTCTTC | TRBV5-1 | NA | TRBJ2-1 | TRBD2
CASSRENRASEQYF | TGTGCCAGCAGCCGTGAGAACAGGGCCAGCGAGCAGTACTTC | TRBV9 | NA | TRBJ2-7 | NA
CASVPLDQPQHF | TGCGCCAGCGTCCCACTTGATCAGCCCCAGCATTTT | TRBV23-1 | few | TRBJ1-5 | NA
CASSDYRGDEQYF | TGTGCCAGCAGTGATTACAGGGGTGACGAGCAGTACTTC | TRBV6-1 | few | TRBJ2-7 | TRBD1
CATRRGGDRVTEQYF | TGTGCCACCAGGCGCGGTGGGGACAGGGTAACCGAGCAGTACTTC | TRBV15 | NA | TRBJ2-7 | TRBD1
CASSPLGEQYF | TGTGCCAGCAGCCCCCTAGGCGAGCAGTACTTC | TRBV7-6 | NA | TRBJ2-7 | NA
CASSLGRTDSLGYNEQFF | TGTGCCAGCAGCTTAGGACGGACCGACAGTCTAGGGTACAATGAGCAGTTCTTC | TRBV7-6 | many | TRBJ2-1 | NA
CASSLRQGRATNEKLFF | TGTGCCAGCAGTCTCCGACAGGGCCGAGCAACTAATGAAAAACTGTTTTTT | TRBV6-2/TRBV6-3 | few | TRBJ1-4 | TRBD1
CASSSPGGNEKLFF | TGTGCCAGCAGTTCCCCGGGGGGTAATGAAAAACTGTTTTTT | TRBV28 | NA | TRBJ1-4 | NA
CASSPTGNTGELFF | TGTGCCAGCAGTCCAACGGGAAACACCGGGGAGCTGTTTTTT | TRBV7-6 | many | TRBJ2-2 | NA
CSARRQGSYNEQFF | TGCAGTGCTAGGCGACAGGGATCCTACAATGAGCAGTTCTTC | TRBV20-1 | once | TRBJ2-1 | TRBD1
CSAKGNSNQPQHF | TGCAGTGCCAAAGGCAATAGCAATCAGCCCCAGCATTTT | TRBV20-1 | NA | TRBJ1-5 | NA
CASTSLRGQSFYNEQFF | TGTGCCAGCACCTCTTTAAGGGGACAGAGCTTTTACAATGAGCAGTTCTTC | TRBV12-3/TRBV12-4 | few | TRBJ2-1 | TRBD1
CASSEIRQSGQPQHF | TGTGCCAGCAGTGAAATCAGACAGTCGGGACAGCCCCAGCATTTT | TRBV2 | NA | TRBJ1-5 | NA
CASSPWEAVGNQPQHF | TGTGCCAGCAGTCCCTGGGAGGCGGTGGGCAATCAGCCCCAGCATTTT | TRBV27 | once | TRBJ1-5 | NA
CASSIRTGGTEAFF | TGTGCCAGTAGTATACGGACAGGGGGGACTGAAGCTTTCTTT | TRBV19 | few | TRBJ1-1 | TRBD1
CASSFGVVTEAFF | TGTGCCAGCAGCTTCGGTGTTGTCACTGAAGCTTTCTTT | TRBV7-9 | NA | TRBJ1-1 | NA
CSASRRNTEAFF | TGCAGTGCTAGCAGGAGGAACACTGAAGCTTTCTTT | TRBV20-1 | few | TRBJ1-1 | NA
CASSRLAGGPRSTDTQYF | TGTGCCAGCAGCCGTCTAGCGGGGGGGCCTCGGAGCACAGATACGCAGTATTTT | TRBV11-1 | NA | TRBJ2-3 | TRBD2